This TCR beta chain was identified in a study of shared clonotypes between healthy human individuals. Produced via immunoSEQ multiplex PCR; TCRdb's table is partial and in-frame only. This repertoire shows approximately 500,000 clones, approximately 79% found once; its top ten account for around 12%. Germline CDR1 is SGHTA and CDR2 is FQGTGA. The J segment lost 2 bases and the V segment lost 3 bases, leaving 10 bases of the junction unmatched. The CDR3 sequence is 17 residues long. This clone has only one observation. This receptor was identified in a woman between 35 and 50 years old in good health. Some clones in this sample may be carry-over from other donors' samples. The chain employs TRBV7-3 and TRBJ2-5, with 9 bases that match TRBD1. Sequenced input: PBMCs. DNA for the CDR3: TGTGCCAGCAGCTTGGGGTCGGGGACAGGGCAACAAGAGACCCAGTACTTC. Its translation: CASSLGSGTGQQETQYF.